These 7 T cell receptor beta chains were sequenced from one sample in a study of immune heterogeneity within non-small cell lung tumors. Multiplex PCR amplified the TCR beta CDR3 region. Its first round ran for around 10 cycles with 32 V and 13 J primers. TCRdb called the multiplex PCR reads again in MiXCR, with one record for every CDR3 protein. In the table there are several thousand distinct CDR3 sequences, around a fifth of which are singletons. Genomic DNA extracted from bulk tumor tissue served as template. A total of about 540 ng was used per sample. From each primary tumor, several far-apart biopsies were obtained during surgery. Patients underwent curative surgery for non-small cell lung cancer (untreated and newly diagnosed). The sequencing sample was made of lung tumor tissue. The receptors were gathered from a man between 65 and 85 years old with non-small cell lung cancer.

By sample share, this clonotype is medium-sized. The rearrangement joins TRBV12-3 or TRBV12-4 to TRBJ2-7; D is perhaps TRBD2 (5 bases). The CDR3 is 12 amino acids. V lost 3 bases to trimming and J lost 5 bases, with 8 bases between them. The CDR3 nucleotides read TGTGCCAGCAGTTTCCCGGGGAACGAGCAGTACTTC. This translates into CASSFPGNEQYF.

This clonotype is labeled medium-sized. Here the CDR3 DNA reads TGCGCCAGCAGCTTGGGTGTTGTATCTGGGACCGGGGAGCTGTTTTTT. Its translation: CASSLGVVSGTGELFF. This chain links TRBV5-1 with TRBJ2-2; D gene unclear. There are 16 residues in the CDR3. The germline gives CDR1 SGHRS, CDR2 YFSETQ. V shed 0 bases and J shed 5 bases, with 14 bases lying between them.

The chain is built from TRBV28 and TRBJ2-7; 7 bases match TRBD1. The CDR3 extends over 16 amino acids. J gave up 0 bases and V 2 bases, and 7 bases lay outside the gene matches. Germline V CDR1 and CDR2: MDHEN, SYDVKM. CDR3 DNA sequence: TGTGCCAGCAGTTTAGCCCCCGGGACAGTCTCCTACGAGCAGTACTTC. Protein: CASSLAPGTVSYEQYF.

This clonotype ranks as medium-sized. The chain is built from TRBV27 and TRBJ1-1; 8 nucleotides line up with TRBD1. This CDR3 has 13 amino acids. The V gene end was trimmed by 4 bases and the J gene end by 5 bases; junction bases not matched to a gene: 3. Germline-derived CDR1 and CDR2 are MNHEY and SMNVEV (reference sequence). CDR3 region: CASSSRTGTEAFF. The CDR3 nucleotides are TGTGCCAGCAGTTCTCGGACAGGGACTGAAGCTTTCTTT.

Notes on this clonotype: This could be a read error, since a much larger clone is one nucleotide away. The CDR3 is CASLAGFPYEQYF. DNA for the CDR3: TGTGCCAGTCTAGCGGGATTTCCCTACGAGCAGTACTTC. The chain joins TRBV7-8 to TRBJ2-7, with TRBD2 matching 9 bases. The CDR3 is 13 residues long. Germline assignment: CDR1 SGHVS and CDR2 FQNEAQ. Trimming took 9 bases from V and 2 from J; bases not matched to a gene: 5.

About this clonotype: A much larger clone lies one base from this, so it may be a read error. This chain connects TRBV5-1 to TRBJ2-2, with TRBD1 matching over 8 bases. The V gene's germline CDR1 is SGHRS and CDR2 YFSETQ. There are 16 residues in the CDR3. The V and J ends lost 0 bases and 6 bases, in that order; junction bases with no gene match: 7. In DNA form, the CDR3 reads TGCGCCAGCAGCTTGGTCGAGGACAGGGCGGCCGGGGAGCTGTTTTTT. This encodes CASSLVEDRAAGELFF.

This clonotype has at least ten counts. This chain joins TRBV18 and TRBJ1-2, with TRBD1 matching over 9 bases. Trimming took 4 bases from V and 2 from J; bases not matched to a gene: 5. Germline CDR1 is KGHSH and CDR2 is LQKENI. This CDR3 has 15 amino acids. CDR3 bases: TGTGCCAGCTCACGGGACAGGGTTGCGAACTATGGCTACACCTTC. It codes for CASSRDRVANYGYTF.